The entry below describes one TCR beta chain. The entry originates in a study of blood T cell repertoires in COVID-19. Looking at the study overall: Sites across the United States, Italy and Spain contributed samples from acute and convalescent COVID-19. PBMCs, B-cell-depleted T cells, or T cells provided the cDNA or gDNA that made up the material.

Germline loops: CDR1 ENHRY, CDR2 SYGVKD. V shed 7 bases and J shed 0 bases, with 9 bases lying between them. The CDR3 loop spans 13 amino acids. Authors' methods: Scientists estimated how many nucleated cells there were by amplifying reference gene primers. Assay: immunoSEQ multiplex PCR; the TCRdb copy retains only in-frame clones and omits some. That table gives V, J and clone size, and the DNA gave D and trimming. Counted here are 100,000 or so clones, around nine tenths occurring once; the ten biggest clones make up 3% to 4%. The genes are TRBV10-3 and TRBJ1-1; perhaps TRBD1 as D (5 bases). This TCR derives from a woman in her forties or fifties in a cohort sampled during active COVID-19. Sequencing was done on a sample of peripheral blood. The CDR3 nucleotides are TGTGCCATCAAGGGGCGTATGAACACTGAAGCTTTCTTT. Translating gives CAIKGRMNTEAFF.